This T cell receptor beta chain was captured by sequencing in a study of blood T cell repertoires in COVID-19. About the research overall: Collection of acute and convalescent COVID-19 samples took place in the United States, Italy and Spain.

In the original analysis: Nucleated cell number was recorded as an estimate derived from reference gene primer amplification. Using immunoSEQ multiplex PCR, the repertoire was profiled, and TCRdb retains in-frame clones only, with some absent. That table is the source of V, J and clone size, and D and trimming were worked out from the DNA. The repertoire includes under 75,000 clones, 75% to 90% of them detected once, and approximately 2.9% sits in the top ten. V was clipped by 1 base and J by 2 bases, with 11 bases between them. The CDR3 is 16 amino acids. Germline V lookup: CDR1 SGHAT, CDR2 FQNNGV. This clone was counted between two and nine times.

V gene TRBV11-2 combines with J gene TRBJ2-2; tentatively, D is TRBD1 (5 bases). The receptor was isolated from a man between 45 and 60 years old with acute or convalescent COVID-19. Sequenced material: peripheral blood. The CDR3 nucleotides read TGTGCCAGCAGCTTAGGGCAGGGAATCAACACCGGGGAGCTGTTTTTT. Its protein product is CASSLGQGINTGELFF. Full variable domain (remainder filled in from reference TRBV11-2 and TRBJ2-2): EAGVAQSPRYKIIEKRQSVAFWCNPISGHATLYWYQQILGQGPKLLIQFQNNGVVDDSQLPKDRFSAERLKGVDSTLKIQPAKLEDSAVYLCASSLGQGINTGELFFGEGSRLTVL.